This T cell receptor beta chain was found in a study of CD8+ T cells in alopecia areata. The sequencing template was cDNA reverse transcribed from extracted RNA. Clones were sequenced by immunoSEQ multiplex PCR, and TCRdb holds only the in-frame ones, with some missing. Of under 150,000 clones listed, around 45% are singletons. Study results and limitations: Sharing of TCRs across patients appeared less clear than in mice, possibly for HLA-related reasons. In lesional scalp, particularly from alopecia totalis/universalis, clonality was higher than in normal scalp.

The CDR3 extends over 14 amino acids. With 0 bases removed from V and 6 bases from J, the gap between germline ends came to 14 bases. Germline CDR1 and CDR2: SQVTM and ANQGSEA. Lesional scalp punch biopsies and peripheral blood were collected from alopecia areata patients. PBMCs were stained for CD3, CD4 and CD8, and CD4+ and CD8+ T cells were sorted. This clone was seen only a few times. What it binds is unknown. Source material: NKG2D-low CD8+ T cells sorted from blood. The chain links TRBV29-1 to TRBJ1-1; a possible D gene is TRBD1 (5 bases). The origin of this receptor is a human donor with alopecia areata. The CDR3 DNA follows: TGCAGCGTTGAAGATAGGGGACTGTCGGCTGAAGCTTTCTTT. Translation: CSVEDRGLSAEAFF.